Shown below are 25 T cell receptor beta chains from a single sample sequenced in a study of lymphopenia after photon versus proton radiotherapy. Profiling relied on immunoSEQ multiplex PCR, and the TCRdb table lists in-frame clones only, not all of them. The repertoire holds roughly 49,000 clones, with approximately 92% as singletons. Here the sequenced sample was peripheral blood, taken from a patient treated with photon-based radiotherapy. The receptors were gathered from a woman in her thirties or forties with cholangiocarcinoma.

This clone was detected once. The chain joins TRBV6-6 to TRBJ2-1, with 8 bases fitting TRBD2. The CDR3 loop spans 15 amino acids. Trimming at V came to 7 bases and at J to 4 bases, leaving 9 bases not matched to a gene. The germline CDR1 and CDR2 sequences are MNHNY and SVGAGI (reference sequence). Here the CDR3 DNA reads TGTGCCAGCAAGTACGGACTAGCAGCGTACAATGAGCAGTTCTTC. Its translation is CASKYGLAAYNEQFF.

This chain uses TRBV10-2 with TRBJ1-2; D remains ambiguous. Germline CDR1 WSHSY, CDR2 SAAADI. This CDR3 is 16 amino acids long. Trimming left V 0 bases short and J 4 bases short, with 15 bases between. The CDR3 protein is CASSESKSSRSYGYTF. The CDR3 nucleotides are TGCGCCAGCAGTGAGTCGAAAAGCTCCCGGAGCTATGGCTACACCTTC.

The V call is TRBV30, the J call TRBJ2-1; a weak D match, TRBD2 (6 bases). CDR1 and CDR2 (germline): GTSNPN, SVGIG (reference sequence). The CDR3 sequence is 14 residues long. Trimming took 3 bases from V and 5 from J, leaving 14 bases between them. CDR3 sequence reads: CAWSKRAGNNEQFF. CDR3 coding DNA: TGTGCCTGGAGCAAGCGGGCAGGTAACAATGAGCAGTTCTTC. The full variable domain, its missing parts supplied by reference TRBV30 and TRBJ2-1, is SQTIHQWPATLVQPVGSPLSLECTVEGTSNPNLYWYRQAAGRGLQLLFYSVGIGQISSEVPQNLSASRPQDRQFILSSKKLLLSDSGFYLCAWSKRAGNNEQFFGPGTRLTVL.

V gene TRBV11-2 combines with J gene TRBJ2-5; D perhaps matches TRBD2 (5 bases). The germline V gene encodes CDR1 SGHAT and CDR2 FQNNGV. CDR3 length: 15 amino acids. The V end was cut by 3 bases, the J end by 4 bases, with 15 bases between. The CDR3: CASSFSPGGGETQYF. In nucleotides, the CDR3 is TGTGCCAGCAGCTTCTCTCCTGGAGGTGGAGAGACCCAGTACTTC.

This chain joins TRBV28 and TRBJ2-3; TRBD2 agrees at 9 bases. With 5 bases clipped from V and 4 bases from J, the junction kept 13 bases outside the gene matches. Germline assignment: CDR1 MDHEN and CDR2 SYDVKM. The CDR3 is 17 residues long. The CDR3 nucleotides are TGTGCCAGCAGTACCTTCGTAAGGACTAGCGTAGCAGATACGCAGTATTTT. Translated, it gives CASSTFVRTSVADTQYF.

V and J are TRBV7-2 and TRBJ2-2; D is perhaps TRBD2 (6 bases). Germline V lookup: CDR1 SGHTA, CDR2 FQGNSA. The CDR3 has 14 residues. The V end was cut by 6 bases, the J end by 5 bases, with 13 bases between. CDR3 in amino acids: CASRPGARTGELFF. CDR3 coding DNA: TGTGCCAGCAGGCCGGGAGCGAGGACCGGGGAGCTGTTTTTT. Filled out from reference TRBV7-2 and TRBJ2-2, the complete variable domain reads GAGVSQSPSNKVTEKGKDVELRCDPISGHTALYWYRQSLGQGLEFLIYFQGNSAPDKSGLPSDRFSAERTGGSVSTLTIQRTQQEDSAVYLCASRPGARTGELFFGEGSRLTVL.

This chain connects TRBV9 to TRBJ1-1; D is unresolved. V dropped 0 bases and J dropped 2 bases, with 14 bases sitting between them. Germline-derived CDR1 and CDR2 are SGDLS and YYNGEE. The CDR3 consists of 16 residues. CDR3 protein: CASSVGSQRGNTEAFF. CDR3 sequence (DNA): TGTGCCAGCAGCGTAGGGTCACAACGGGGTAACACTGAAGCTTTCTTT.

The J gene is TRBJ2-1, the V gene TRBV7-9, with 13 nucleotides matching TRBD2. CDR3 length: 15 amino acids. Germline V gives CDR1 SEHNR, CDR2 FQNEAQ (reference sequence). V shed 5 bases, J shed 7 bases, and the junction held 5 bases outside the gene matches. Here the CDR3 DNA reads TGTGCCAGCAGCCAGACTAGCGGGAGGCGGAATGAGCAGTTCTTC. Translating it yields CASSQTSGRRNEQFF.

The chain is built from TRBV4-3 and TRBJ2-7, with D perhaps matching TRBD2 (5 bases). The CDR3 covers 15 residues. V lost 1 base to trimming and J lost 2 bases, with 12 bases between them. Germline V CDR1 and CDR2: LGHNA, YSLEER. CDR3 in DNA: TGCGCCAGCAGCCAAGCCGCGGGCGGTACCTACGAGCAGTACTTC. This translates into CASSQAAGGTYEQYF.

The CDR3 nucleotides read TGTGCCAGCAGCCCCAATCCAGGGGCCAAACACAATGAGCAGTTCTTC. This gives the protein CASSPNPGAKHNEQFF. J is TRBJ2-1 and V is TRBV9, with D tentatively TRBD1 (6 bases). CDR3 length equals 16 residues. CDR1 SGDLS and CDR2 YYNGEE come from the germline V gene. V shed 4 bases and J shed 5 bases, with 19 bases lying between them.

This clone was recorded once. V is TRBV19 and J is TRBJ1-1; 7 bases are a match to TRBD1. With V trimmed by 7 bases and J by 1 base, 6 bases remained unmatched. Germline V lookup: CDR1 LNHDA, CDR2 SQIVND (reference sequence). The CDR3 covers 14 residues. The CDR3 DNA reads TGTGCCAGTACTTCCGGGACAGCGAACACTGAAGCTTTCTTT. Protein sequence: CASTSGTANTEAFF.

The chain couples TRBV19 to TRBJ1-2, with D possibly TRBD1 on 6 matching bases. Germline CDR1 and CDR2: LNHDA and SQIVND (reference sequence). The ends were cut back, 9 bases at V and 3 bases at J, with 11 bases in the middle. This CDR3 has 12 residues. The CDR3 region is CASARQDYGYTF. The CDR3 nucleotides read TGTGCCAGCGCGAGACAGGACTATGGCTACACCTTC. Together with reference TRBV19 and TRBJ1-2, the CDR3 gives the full variable domain: DGGITQSPKYLFRKEGQNVTLSCEQNLNHDAMYWYRQDPGQGLRLIYYSQIVNDFQKGDIAEGYSVSREKKESFPLTVTSAQKNPTAFYLCASARQDYGYTFGSGTRLTVV.

This clone has a single count. V is TRBV27 and J is TRBJ1-5; D unclear. The CDR3 has 15 residues. The V gene lost 5 bases and the J gene lost 0 bases, with 11 bases spanning the gap. Germline V gene sequence: CDR1 MNHEY, CDR2 SMNVEV (reference sequence). The CDR3 reads CASSPAGISNQPQHF. The CDR3 coding sequence is TGTGCCAGCAGTCCAGCTGGGATTAGCAATCAGCCCCAGCATTTT.

This chain joins TRBV2 and TRBJ2-7, with D hard to call. The CDR3 runs 15 residues. Germline V gene data show CDR1 as SNHLY and CDR2 as FYNNEI. Trimming shortened V by 1 base and J by 3 bases, and 13 bases separated the two germline ends. This chain's CDR3 is CASSEEEPSVYEQYF. The CDR3 nucleotides are TGTGCCAGCAGTGAAGAGGAACCATCCGTCTACGAGCAGTACTTC.

The J gene is TRBJ1-3, the V gene TRBV30; D possibly corresponds to TRBD1 (5 bases). Germline CDR1 is GTSNPN and CDR2 is SVGIG (reference sequence). Trimming shortened V by 5 bases and J by 7 bases, and 12 bases separated the two germline ends. The CDR3 runs 12 residues. The CDR3 reads CAWAGSVNTIYF. The CDR3 nucleotides read TGTGCCTGGGCAGGGTCCGTGAACACCATATATTTT.

The chain carries TRBV9 and TRBJ2-1; 13 bases are a match to TRBD2. This CDR3 is 16 amino acids long. The germline V gene encodes CDR1 SGDLS and CDR2 YYNGEE. With 0 bases clipped from V and 13 bases from J, the junction kept 10 bases outside the gene matches. This CDR3 reads CASSVASTSGGSGQFF. DNA of the CDR3: TGTGCCAGCAGCGTAGCTTCGACTAGCGGGGGGTCGGGTCAGTTCTTC.

The V and J genes are TRBV5-1 and TRBJ1-4, with TRBD1 identical over 7 bases. Per the germline V gene, CDR1 is SGHRS and CDR2 is YFSETQ. V gave up 0 bases and J gave up 0 bases; unmatched junction bases: 2. This CDR3 is 16 amino acids long. DNA of the CDR3: TGCGCCAGCAGCTTGGGAGGACAGGCAACTAATGAAAAACTGTTTTTT. Amino acids: CASSLGGQATNEKLFF.

V is TRBV18 and J is TRBJ2-7, with D possibly TRBD2 on 5 matching bases. The CDR3 runs to 14 residues. With 3 bases removed from V and 12 bases from J, the gap between germline ends came to 21 bases. Germline V gene sequence: CDR1 KGHSH, CDR2 LQKENI. The CDR3 loop is CASSPLEGTAVLYF. The CDR3 DNA is TGTGCCAGCTCACCTTTAGAGGGAACAGCAGTACTGTACTTC. Full variable domain (missing parts from reference TRBV18 and TRBJ2-7): NAGVMQNPRHLVRRRGQEARLRCSPMKGHSHVYWYRQLPEEGLKFMVYLQKENIIDESGMPKERFSAEFPKEGPSILRIQQVVRGDSAAYFCASSPLEGTAVLYFGPGTRLTVT.

The CDR3 nucleotides are TGTGCCAGCAGCGTAGACGGGAGCTCTGGCAATGAGCAGTTCTTC. This codes for CASSVDGSSGNEQFF. This chain connects TRBV9 to TRBJ2-1; perhaps TRBD2 as D (6 bases). Per germline, CDR1 SGDLS and CDR2 YYNGEE. Trimming removed 0 bases from V and 6 bases from J, with 13 bases in between. CDR3 size: 15 residues.

V usage is TRBV15 and J usage is TRBJ1-3; tentative D call: TRBD1 (5 bases). Germline V gene lookup returns CDR1 LNHNV and CDR2 YYDKDF (reference sequence). V lost 7 bases to trimming and J lost 4 bases, with 14 bases between them. CDR3 length: 14 amino acids. The CDR3 DNA is TGTGCCACCACTATAGGAGGGACCGGAAACACCATATATTTT. Protein product: CATTIGGTGNTIYF. Complete variable domain (other parts from reference TRBV15 and TRBJ1-3): DAMVIQNPRYQVTQFGKPVTLSCSQTLNHNVMYWYQQKSSQAPKLLFHYYDKDFNNEADTPDNFQSRRPNTSFCFLDIRSPGLGDTAMYLCATTIGGTGNTIYFGEGSWLTVV.

V is TRBV28 and J is TRBJ1-1; 7 bases map to TRBD1. In germline, CDR1 is MDHEN, CDR2 SYDVKM. The CDR3 runs 15 residues. With V trimmed by 6 bases and J by 3 bases, 10 bases remained unmatched. The CDR3 is CASSLDRETDTEAFF. The DNA for the CDR3 is TGTGCCAGCAGCCTAGACAGGGAAACGGACACTGAAGCTTTCTTT.

The gene calls are TRBV7-2 and TRBJ1-5, with TRBD1 identical over 11 bases. The J segment lost 9 bases and the V segment lost 5 bases, leaving 6 bases of the junction unmatched. The CDR3 covers 14 residues. Germline V lookup: CDR1 SGHTA, CDR2 FQGNSA. CDR3 DNA: TGTGCCAGCAGCCCGCGGGACAGGGGGAGGCCCCAGCATTTT. The encoded protein is CASSPRDRGRPQHF.

V is TRBV7-8 and J is TRBJ2-4; TRBD2 matches 10 bases. Trimming took 4 bases from V and 3 from J; bases not matched to a gene: 12. Germline CDR1 is SGHVS and CDR2 is FQNEAQ. CDR3 length: 18 residues. The CDR3 loop reads CASSSLLAGERDKNIQYF. The CDR3 nucleotides are TGTGCCAGCAGCTCACTTCTAGCGGGGGAAAGAGACAAAAACATTCAGTACTTC.

This sequence joins TRBV2 and TRBJ2-3; 9 positions agree with TRBD1. Germline V gene sequence: CDR1 SNHLY, CDR2 FYNNEI. J was trimmed by 2 bases and V by 6 bases; bases with no gene match: 6. This CDR3 comprises 15 residues. Here the CDR3 reads CASSATGGYTDTQYF. The CDR3 DNA is TGTGCCAGCAGCGCAACAGGGGGCTACACAGATACGCAGTATTTT.

The V call is TRBV5-8, the J call TRBJ1-1; 12 nucleotides match TRBD1. The CDR3 extends over 16 amino acids. Germline V gene lookup returns CDR1 SGHTS and CDR2 YDEGEE. V lost 4 bases to trimming and J lost 4 bases; unmatched junction nucleotides: 8. This chain's CDR3 is CASSKITGQGATEAFF. The CDR3 DNA reads as TGTGCCAGCAGCAAGATCACGGGACAGGGGGCCACTGAAGCTTTCTTT.